The 20 T cell receptor beta chains below all came from one sample that was sequenced in a study of blood T cell repertoires in COVID-19. Measured with immunoSEQ multiplex PCR; TCRdb has only the in-frame clones, and not every one. The table shows some 220,000 clones, with around 82% occurring only once. Sequencing was done on a sample of peripheral blood. All receptors derive from a woman aged 60-75 years with acute or convalescent COVID-19.

This clone was seen repeatedly, ten times or more. This sequence joins TRBV4-2 and TRBJ2-1; 8 positions agree with TRBD2. Trimming at V came to 1 base and at J to 3 bases, leaving 2 bases not matched to a gene. The CDR3 runs to 15 residues. Germline values: CDR1 LGHNA, CDR2 YNFKEQ. The CDR3 DNA is TGTGCCAGCAGCCAAGGTGGGACTAGCTACAATGAGCAGTTCTTC. This translates into CASSQGGTSYNEQFF.

The chain joins TRBV7-2 to TRBJ2-5; the D gene is possibly TRBD2 (7 bases). The CDR3 has 13 amino acids. CDR1 and CDR2 from the germline V gene are SGHTA and FQGNSA. Trimming stripped 2 bases from V and 5 bases from J, with 9 bases between. CDR3 sequence: CASSLRGGETQYF. The CDR3 DNA reads TGTGCCAGCAGCTTAAGGGGGGGGGAGACCCAGTACTTC. The full variable domain, with the rest looked up from reference TRBV7-2 and TRBJ2-5, is GAGVSQSPSNKVTEKGKDVELRCDPISGHTALYWYRQSLGQGLEFLIYFQGNSAPDKSGLPSDRFSAERTGGSVSTLTIQRTQQEDSAVYLCASSLRGGETQYFGPGTRLLVL.

The count of this clone is one. This chain uses TRBV4-2 with TRBJ2-2; 8 positions match TRBD2. V lost 3 bases to trimming and J lost 7 bases; unmatched junction nucleotides: 16. The V gene's germline CDR1 is LGHNA and CDR2 YNFKEQ. This CDR3 comprises 18 residues. The CDR3, as DNA: TGTGCCAGCAGCCAGGACCGGGCGGGGGGCTCCTGGGGCGGGGAGCTGTTTTTT. Translating gives CASSQDRAGGSWGGELFF.

The rearrangement links TRBV6-5 to TRBJ1-2; 8 nucleotides line up with TRBD1. Germline V lookup: CDR1 MNHEY, CDR2 SVGAGI. The CDR3 has 15 residues. V lost 6 bases to trimming and J lost 3 bases; unmatched junction nucleotides: 9. The CDR3 sequence: CASRPGTGFDYGYTF. DNA for the CDR3: TGTGCCAGCAGACCCGGGACAGGCTTCGACTATGGCTACACCTTC.

CDR3 bases: TGTGCCAGCAGCTTAGCGAAAGTTAGAGTGGGACAGAACTTCCAAGAGACCCAGTACTTC. Translated: CASSLAKVRVGQNFQETQYF. The chain joins TRBV7-2 to TRBJ2-5; 7 bases are a match to TRBD1. This CDR3 region has 20 residues. The ends lost 0 bases at V and 1 base at J; junction bases unmatched: 17. From germline, CDR1 is SGHTA and CDR2 FQGNSA. Using reference TRBV7-2 and TRBJ2-5 for the parts outside the CDR3, the full variable domain is GAGVSQSPSNKVTEKGKDVELRCDPISGHTALYWYRQSLGQGLEFLIYFQGNSAPDKSGLPSDRFSAERTGGSVSTLTIQRTQQEDSAVYLCASSLAKVRVGQNFQETQYFGPGTRLLVL.

V gene TRBV11-1 combines with J gene TRBJ1-1; D is perhaps TRBD1 (6 bases). Germline-derived CDR1 and CDR2 are SGHAT and FQDESV (reference sequence). This CDR3 comprises 15 residues. V lost 6 bases, J lost 6 bases, and 20 bases lay in between. This CDR3 is CASRPRGSIGPEAFF. In DNA, the CDR3 is TGTGCCAGCAGACCAAGGGGGTCTATCGGACCTGAAGCTTTCTTT.

The chain uses TRBV19 and TRBJ1-2, with TRBD1 identical over 10 bases. V dropped 7 bases and J dropped 8; count of bases not matched to a gene: 7. The germline V gene has CDR1 LNHDA and CDR2 SQIVND (reference sequence). This CDR3 spans 13 amino acids. CDR3 loop: CASMGDRGLGYTF. The CDR3 nucleotides are TGTGCCAGTATGGGGGACAGGGGATTAGGCTACACCTTC.

The gene calls are TRBV19 and TRBJ1-4, with D perhaps TRBD1 (5 bases). V dropped 3 bases and J dropped 7 bases, with 15 bases sitting between them. The germline CDR1 and CDR2 sequences are LNHDA and SQIVND (reference sequence). This CDR3 comprises 15 residues. DNA of the CDR3: TGTGCCAGTAGTATGGGGCGGAGCAGAGGTGAAAAACTGTTTTTT. This sequence encodes CASSMGRSRGEKLFF.

The rearrangement joins TRBV2 to TRBJ2-1; 10 positions match TRBD2. This CDR3 region has 15 residues. Looked up from germline, CDR1 is SNHLY and CDR2 is FYNNEI. The V segment lost 5 bases and the J segment 4 bases; nucleotides outside the gene matches: 5. CDR3 nucleotide sequence: TGTGCCAGCAGTTATAGCGGGGGGACTTACAATGAGCAGTTCTTC. Translating gives CASSYSGGTYNEQFF.

The chain is built from TRBV9 and TRBJ1-6, with 9 bases lining up with TRBD1. Germline V gene data show CDR1 as SGDLS and CDR2 as YYNGEE. V shed 0 bases, J shed 5 bases, and the junction held 0 bases outside the gene matches. The CDR3 runs 15 residues. CDR3 amino acids: CASSVGDRDNSPLHF. The CDR3 DNA reads as TGTGCCAGCAGCGTAGGGGACAGGGATAATTCACCCCTCCACTTT.

This chain uses TRBV4-1 with TRBJ2-3; TRBD2 matches 9 bases. The CDR3 has 16 residues. Germline-derived CDR1 and CDR2 are MGHRA and YSYEKL. V dropped 4 bases and J dropped 2; count of bases not matched to a gene: 7. The CDR3 loop is CASSLAGASITDTQYF. The CDR3 bases are TGCGCCAGCAGCCTAGCGGGGGCATCGATCACAGATACGCAGTATTTT.

This chain links TRBV6-5 with TRBJ2-5; D possibly corresponds to TRBD1 (5 bases). Germline lookup yields CDR1 MNHEY and CDR2 SVGAGI. The CDR3 sequence is 13 residues long. V was pared by 8 bases and J by 5 bases, with 15 bases between. This chain's CDR3 is CASGHPSRETQYF. The DNA for the CDR3 is TGTGCCAGCGGACACCCCTCGAGGGAGACCCAGTACTTC.

The rearrangement links TRBV21-1 to TRBJ1-6; no check of the table's D call, TRBD1, against the DNA was made. TRBV21-1 is a listed pseudogene. CDR3 length: 16 residues. The CDR3 reads CASSKPMGAWGSPLHF. DNA for the CDR3: TGTGCCAGCAGCAAGCCGATGGGGGCTTGGGGTTCACCCCTCCACTTT.

The chain carries TRBV3-1 (or the pseudogene TRBV3-2) and TRBJ2-7; the D gene is possibly TRBD1 (5 bases). The germline V gene encodes CDR1 LGHDT and CDR2 YNNKEL (reference sequence). CDR3 length equals 19 residues. With 5 bases removed from V and 2 bases from J, the gap between germline ends came to 28 bases. The CDR3 here is CASSSIPGQGSLGAYEQYF. The CDR3 DNA sequence: TGTGCCAGCAGCTCAATCCCCGGCCAGGGTAGTCTTGGTGCCTACGAGCAGTACTTC.

V gene TRBV18 combines with J gene TRBJ1-2; a possible D gene is TRBD1 (6 bases). The CDR3 consists of 15 residues. Germline assignment: CDR1 KGHSH and CDR2 LQKENI. V was shortened by 0 bases and J by 4 bases, with 12 bases between the two germline ends. The CDR3 protein is CASSPPDSSTYGYTF. Written as DNA, the CDR3 is TGTGCCAGCTCACCACCGGACAGCTCCACCTATGGCTACACCTTC.

This chain uses TRBV5-4 with TRBJ1-2; D is undetermined. This CDR3 has 12 amino acids. The germline CDR1 and CDR2 sequences are SGHNT and YYREEE (reference sequence). The V end was cut by 3 bases, the J end by 6 bases, with 9 bases between. The CDR3 here is CASSYGGDGYTF. Here the CDR3 DNA reads TGTGCCAGCAGCTACGGCGGGGATGGCTACACCTTC. The variable domain in full, completed from reference TRBV5-4 and TRBJ1-2, reads ETGVTQSPTHLIKTRGQQVTLRCSSQSGHNTVSWYQQALGQGPQFIFQYYREEENGRGNFPPRFSGLQFPNYSSELNVNALELDDSALYLCASSYGGDGYTFGSGTRLTVV.

This clone was picked up a small number of times. This chain connects TRBV7-9 to TRBJ1-1; 8 bases align to TRBD1. The CDR3 extends over 16 amino acids. CDR1 SEHNR and CDR2 FQNEAQ come from the germline V gene (reference sequence). The trim removed 4 bases at V and 3 bases at J, leaving 10 bases unmatched. The chain's CDR3 is CASSSGQGGADTEAFF. CDR3 DNA: TGTGCCAGCAGCTCTGGACAGGGAGGGGCTGACACTGAAGCTTTCTTT.

This clone has only one observation. At one of its ends the junction is not consistent with the germline gene, which may arise from a read error. Other DNA sequences in the sample encode the same CDR3. The chain links TRBV11-2 to TRBJ1-6; 7 nucleotides match TRBD1. The CDR3 consists of 15 residues. Germline lookup yields CDR1 SGHAT and CDR2 FQNNGV. DNA of the CDR3: TGTGCTAGCAGCCCGGGACAGAGCTATAATTCACCCCTCCACTTT. Protein product: CASSPGQSYNSPLHF.

Concerning this clone: Just one base apart from a much larger clone, this may be a read error. This chain joins TRBV11-1 and TRBJ1-1; D not certain. CDR3 length equals 13 residues. The V gene's germline CDR1 is SGHAT and CDR2 FQDESV (reference sequence). Trimming cost V 3 bases and J 0 bases, with 5 bases left between them. The CDR3 loop reads CASSFQVNTEAFF. As DNA, the CDR3 is TGTGCCAGCAGCTTTCAGGTGAACACTGAAGCTTTCTTT.

The chain uses TRBV3-1 (or the pseudogene TRBV3-2) and TRBJ2-1; D unclear. Trimming removed 1 base from V and 8 bases from J, with 12 bases in between. Germline CDR1 LGHDT, CDR2 YNNKEL (reference sequence). CDR3 size: 14 residues. The CDR3 DNA follows: TGTGCCAGCAGCCAAGGCTTCACATTCGATGAGCAGTTCTTC. Its translation is CASSQGFTFDEQFF.